These T cell receptor beta chains were read from a single sample in a study of blood T cell repertoires in COVID-19. Clones were read by immunoSEQ multiplex PCR, and TCRdb kept only the in-frame ones, dropping some. The table shows about 270,000 clones, with approximately 84% occurring only once. Sequenced: PBMCs or T cells enriched from blood (not recorded which). All receptors come from a young man who had recovered from COVID-19. Each CDR3 is given with its conserved first and last residue. The D gene is left open where the match is weak. Size values are once, few and many counts, or a class for expanded clones, and some rows have none.

V gene: TRBV5-4; clone size: .; D gene: TRBD2; J gene: TRBJ2-3; CDR3 DNA: TGTGCCAGCAGCCGCGGGGGGGCCTATCTCACAGATACGCAGTATTTT; CDR3 protein: CASSRGGAYLTDTQYF
V gene: TRBV4-2; clone size: .; D gene: .; J gene: TRBJ2-7; CDR3 DNA: TGTGCCAGCAGCCCCGGACTAGGGGGCTACGAGCAGTACTTC; CDR3 protein: CASSPGLGGYEQYF
V gene: TRBV6-5; clone size: .; D gene: .; J gene: TRBJ1-1; CDR3 DNA: TGTGCCAGCAGTTTAGGGGTCATGTCGGTAGACACTGAAGCTTTCTTT; CDR3 protein: CASSLGVMSVDTEAFF
V gene: TRBV6-6; clone size: .; D gene: TRBD1; J gene: TRBJ1-2; CDR3 DNA: TGTGCCAGCAGTTACTCACAGGGGGCTACGAGCTACACCTTC; CDR3 protein: CASSYSQGATSYTF
V gene: TRBV2; clone size: .; D gene: .; J gene: TRBJ1-5; CDR3 DNA: TGTGCCAGCAGCGGGGGGGATAGCAATCAGCCCCAGCATTTT; CDR3 protein: CASSGGDSNQPQHF
V gene: TRBV30; clone size: .; D gene: .; J gene: TRBJ2-6; CDR3 DNA: TGTGCCTGGAGTGTAGGGAGCGCTGGGGCCAACGTCCTGACTTTC; CDR3 protein: CAWSVGSAGANVLTF
V gene: TRBV7-3; clone size: .; D gene: .; J gene: TRBJ2-1; CDR3 DNA: TGTGCCAGCAGCCTTCCGTCTAGCGACAATGAGCAGTTCTTC; CDR3 protein: CASSLPSSDNEQFF
V gene: TRBV28; clone size: .; D gene: TRBD2; J gene: TRBJ2-7; CDR3 DNA: TGTGCCAGCAGCTCACTAGCGGGAGGCTCCTACGAGCAGTACTTC; CDR3 protein: CASSSLAGGSYEQYF
V gene: TRBV11-3; clone size: .; D gene: TRBD2; J gene: TRBJ2-2; CDR3 DNA: TGTGCCAGCAGCTTAGATAGTAGACTAGCGGGATGGACCGGGGAGCTGTTTTTT; CDR3 protein: CASSLDSRLAGWTGELFF
V gene: TRBV5-1; clone size: few; D gene: .; J gene: TRBJ2-3; CDR3 DNA: TGCGCCAGCAGCTCTAGACAGGGAGGAACAGATACGCAGTATTTT; CDR3 protein: CASSSRQGGTDTQYF
V gene: TRBV28; clone size: .; D gene: .; J gene: TRBJ2-2; CDR3 DNA: TGTGCCAGCAGTTTGGTACAAGACACCGGGGAGCTGTTTTTT; CDR3 protein: CASSLVQDTGELFF
V gene: TRBV7-9; clone size: .; D gene: TRBD1; J gene: TRBJ1-2; CDR3 DNA: TGTGCCAGCAGCTTGACCGACAGGGGGAAGAACTATGGCTACACCTTC; CDR3 protein: CASSLTDRGKNYGYTF
V gene: TRBV27; clone size: .; D gene: .; J gene: TRBJ2-2; CDR3 DNA: TGTGCCAGCAGTTTACGGCAGGGCACCGGGGAGCTGTTTTTT; CDR3 protein: CASSLRQGTGELFF
V gene: TRBV7-9; clone size: once; D gene: .; J gene: TRBJ2-7; CDR3 DNA: TGTGCCAGCAGCTTACTTAATAGGGACATCTCCGAGCAGTACTTC; CDR3 protein: CASSLLNRDISEQYF
V gene: TRBV28; clone size: .; D gene: TRBD1; J gene: TRBJ1-5; CDR3 DNA: TGTGCCAGCCGACCGGGACAGAGGGGCTCTAATCAGCCCCAGCATTTT; CDR3 protein: CASRPGQRGSNQPQHF
V gene: TRBV28; clone size: .; D gene: .; J gene: TRBJ1-1; CDR3 DNA: TGTGCCAGCAGTTTGCGACAGATGAACACTGAAGCTTTCTTT; CDR3 protein: CASSLRQMNTEAFF